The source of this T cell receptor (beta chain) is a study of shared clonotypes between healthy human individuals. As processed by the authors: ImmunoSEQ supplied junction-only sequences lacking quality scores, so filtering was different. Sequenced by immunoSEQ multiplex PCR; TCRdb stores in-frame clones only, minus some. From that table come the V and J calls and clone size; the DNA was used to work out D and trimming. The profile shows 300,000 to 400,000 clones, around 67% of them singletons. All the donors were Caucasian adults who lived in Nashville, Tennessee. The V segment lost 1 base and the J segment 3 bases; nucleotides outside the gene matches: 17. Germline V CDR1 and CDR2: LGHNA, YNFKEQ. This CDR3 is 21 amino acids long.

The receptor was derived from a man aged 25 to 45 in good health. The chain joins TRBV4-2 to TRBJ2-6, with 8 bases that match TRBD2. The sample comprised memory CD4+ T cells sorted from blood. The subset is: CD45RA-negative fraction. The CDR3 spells CASSQGVGGSGILIGANVLTF. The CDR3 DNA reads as TGTGCCAGCAGCCAAGGGGTTGGGGGTAGCGGGATTCTCATTGGGGCCAACGTCCTGACTTTC.